This paragraph covers one TCR beta chain sequence. The antigen it binds to is not known. Nothing much larger sits one base from this clone, and base qualities are not available. The data derive from a study of Ad26.COV2.S vaccination and SARS-CoV-2 variants (dated by TCRdb to the early 2020s). Regarding the study in general: Donors in the vaccine arm were drawn from COV1001, a multicentre, randomized, double-blind, placebo-controlled phase I-IIa trial testing Ad26.COV2.S in healthy adults. Trial participants were randomized into five groups of five: low-dose or high-dose Ad26.COV2.S given once or twice, or placebo on both occasions. Ad26.COV2.S was given intramuscularly at 5x10^10 or 1x10^11 viral particles, as a single shot or as two shots 56 days apart. The specificity and breadth of SARS-CoV-2-reactive T cell receptors after Ad26.COV2.S vaccination were assessed by TCRbeta repertoire sequencing. The TCR-sequenced set comprised about 30 samples: approximately 19 Ad26.COV2.S vaccine recipients, 5 placebo recipients and 8 SARS-CoV-2 convalescent individuals. Throughout the experiments and outcome assessment, investigators stayed blinded to trial group allocation. Overall study results and their limits: After vaccination, substantial breadth of spike-specific CD8+ and CD4+ T cell responses was reported. It was noted by the authors that total T cell responses may have been underestimated by the TCR breadth and depth analyses. The study lacked the statistical power to compare responses across vaccine doses or regimens. Compared with placebo recipients, Ad26.COV2.S recipients showed higher spike-specific TCR breadth (P = 0.0014). Vaccine and placebo recipients had similar non-spike TCR breadth, a finding consistent with the vaccine containing only spike.

The immunoSEQ Assay was the method used to sequence TCRbeta CDR3 regions. After extraction, genomic DNA underwent amplification by bias-controlled multiplex PCR, followed by high-throughput sequencing. The original methods were these. To quantify the absolute abundance of every unique TCRbeta CDR3 region, sequences were collapsed and filtered. Usable DNA was measured by amplifying reference genes present in all nucleated cells, and TCRbeta template counts were normalized to that usable DNA to estimate T cell fraction. Repertoire TCRs were annotated as SARS-CoV-2-specific by exact matching of V gene, CDR3 amino acid sequence and J gene to a known reactive TCR set. MIRA supplied the reference SARS-CoV-2 TCR set, which was filtered for enrichment in COVID-19-positive ImmuneCODE repertoires so that public or cross-reactive TCRs were removed. Based on the MIRA antigens, annotated TCRs were further analysed at the level of specific ORF or position within ORF. Depth was the summed frequency of annotated unique rearrangements, while breadth was defined as annotated unique rearrangements over total unique productive rearrangements. TCR breadth was compared between groups using two-sided Wilcoxon rank-sum tests. The table comes from immuneACCESS by way of TCRdb, which keeps in-frame sequences with V and J called. Part of the clones is missing from these tables; in studies checked, under half for an unresolved V gene and the rest for unknown reasons. V, J and clone size were drawn from that table, and D and trimming were deduced from the DNA. The sample profile shows some 390,000 clones; approximately 91% of them were found once. Around 1.9% of the sample goes to the ten largest clones.

In the paper's terms, the treatment or condition label means: roughly 19 received Ad26.COV2.S at low or high dose, single or two shots; a few received placebo; per-sample allocation not given. For vaccine and placebo recipients, repertoires were sequenced using samples collected on day 63 after the first injection. Cohort 1b enrolled about two dozen adults aged 18-55 years at a single site in Boston, USA, between 29 July and 7 August 2020. As a vaccine, Ad26.COV2.S was a replication-incompetent adenovirus type 26 vector that expressed a prefusion-stabilized SARS-CoV-2 spike protein derived from the original Wuhan strain. This sequence was found in a person aged 18-65 years who received the Ad26.COV2.S COVID-19 vaccine or a placebo. Specimen: peripheral blood, collected in a trial of Ad26.COV2.S vaccine versus placebo.

The DNA sequence is given as TGTGCCAGCAGTAACAAAGGGACAGAGTATGGCTACACCTTC. Its product reads: CASSNKGTEYGYTF. The V and J segments used are TRBV6-2 or TRBV6-3 and TRBJ1-2, and TRBD1 matches 7 of the central bases. The germline V gene specifies MNHEY as CDR1 and SVGEGT as CDR2. Measured from the cysteine to the phenylalanine, the CDR3 is 14 residues long. Of the read, only the CDR3 DNA is kept; its 42 bases are in frame from base 1. V is trimmed back by 5 bases and J by 5 bases, and the junction contains 8 bases that no gene match accounts for.